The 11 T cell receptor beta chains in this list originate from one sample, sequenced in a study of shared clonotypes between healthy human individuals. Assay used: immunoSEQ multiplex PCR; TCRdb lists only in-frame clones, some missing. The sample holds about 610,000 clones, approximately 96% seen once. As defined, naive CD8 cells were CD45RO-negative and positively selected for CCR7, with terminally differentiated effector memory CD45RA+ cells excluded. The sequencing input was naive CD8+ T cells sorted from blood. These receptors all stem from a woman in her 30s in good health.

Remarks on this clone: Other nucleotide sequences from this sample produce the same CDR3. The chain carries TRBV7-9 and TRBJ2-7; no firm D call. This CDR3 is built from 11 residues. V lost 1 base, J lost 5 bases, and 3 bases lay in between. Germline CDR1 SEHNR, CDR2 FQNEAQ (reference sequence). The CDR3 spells CASSLGDEQYF. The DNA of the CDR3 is TGTGCCAGCAGCTTAGGGGACGAGCAGTACTTC. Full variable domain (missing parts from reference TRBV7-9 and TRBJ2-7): DTGVSQNPRHKITKRGQNVTFRCDPISEHNRLYWYRQTLGQGPEFLTYFQNEAQLEKSRLLSDRFSAERPKGSFSTLEIQRTEQGDSAMYLCASSLGDEQYFGPGTRLTVT.

The CDR3 is CASSSGGTGELFF. The CDR3 nucleotides read TGTGCCAGCAGCTCAGGAGGCACCGGGGAGCTGTTTTTT. The V call is TRBV9, the J call TRBJ2-2, with D possibly being TRBD2 (5 bases). V lost 4 bases and J lost 4, with 8 bases in between. From germline, CDR1 is SGDLS and CDR2 YYNGEE. This CDR3 has 13 amino acids. The full variable domain, completed using reference TRBV9 and TRBJ2-2, is DSGVTQTPKHLITATGQRVTLRCSPRSGDLSVYWYQQSLDQGLQFLIQYYNGEERAKGNILERFSAQQFPDLHSELNLSSLELGDSALYFCASSSGGTGELFFGEGSRLTVL.

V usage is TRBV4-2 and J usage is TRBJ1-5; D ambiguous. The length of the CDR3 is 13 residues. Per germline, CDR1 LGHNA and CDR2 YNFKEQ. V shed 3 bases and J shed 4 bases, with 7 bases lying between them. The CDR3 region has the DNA TGTGCCAGCAGCCATAGCTTAAATCAGCCCCAGCATTTT. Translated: CASSHSLNQPQHF.

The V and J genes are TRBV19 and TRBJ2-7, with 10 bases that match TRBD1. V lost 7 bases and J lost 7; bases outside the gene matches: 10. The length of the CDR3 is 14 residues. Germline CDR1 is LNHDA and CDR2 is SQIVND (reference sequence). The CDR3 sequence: CASTPTGGAGEQYF. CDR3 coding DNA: TGTGCCAGTACTCCGACAGGGGGCGCGGGAGAGCAGTACTTC.

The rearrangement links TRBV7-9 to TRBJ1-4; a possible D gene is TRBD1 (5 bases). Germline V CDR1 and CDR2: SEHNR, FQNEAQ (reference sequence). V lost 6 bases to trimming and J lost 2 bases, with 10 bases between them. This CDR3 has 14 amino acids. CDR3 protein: CASRTVRTNEKLFF. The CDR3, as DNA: TGTGCCAGCAGGACAGTTCGTACTAATGAAAAACTGTTTTTT.

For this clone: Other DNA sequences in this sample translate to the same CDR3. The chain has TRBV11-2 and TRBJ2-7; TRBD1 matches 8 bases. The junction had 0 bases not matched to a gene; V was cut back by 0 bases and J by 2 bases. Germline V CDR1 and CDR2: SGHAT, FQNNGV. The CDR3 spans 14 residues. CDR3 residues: CASSLETGAYEQYF. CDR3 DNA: TGTGCCAGCAGCTTAGAGACAGGGGCCTACGAGCAGTACTTC.

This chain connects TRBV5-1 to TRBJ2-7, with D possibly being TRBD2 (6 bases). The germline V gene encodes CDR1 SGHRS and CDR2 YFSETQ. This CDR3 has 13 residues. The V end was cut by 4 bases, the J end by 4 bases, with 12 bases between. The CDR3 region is CASSLPGEYEQYF. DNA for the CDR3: TGCGCCAGCAGCCTCCCGGGGGAGTACGAGCAGTACTTC.

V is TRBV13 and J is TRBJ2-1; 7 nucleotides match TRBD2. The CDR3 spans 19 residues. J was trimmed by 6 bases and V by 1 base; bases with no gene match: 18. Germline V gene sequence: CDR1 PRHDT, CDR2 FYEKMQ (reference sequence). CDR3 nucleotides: TGTGCCAGCAGCTTAGCCCCCCCTTTCCTGGAGACTAGCAGCAATGAGCAGTTCTTC. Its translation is CASSLAPPFLETSSNEQFF.

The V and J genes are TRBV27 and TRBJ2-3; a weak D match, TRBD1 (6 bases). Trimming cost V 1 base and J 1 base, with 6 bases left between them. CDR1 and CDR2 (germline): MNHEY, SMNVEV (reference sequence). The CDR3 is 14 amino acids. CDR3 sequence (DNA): TGTGCCAGCAGTTTATGGGGGCGCACAGATACGCAGTATTTT. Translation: CASSLWGRTDTQYF.

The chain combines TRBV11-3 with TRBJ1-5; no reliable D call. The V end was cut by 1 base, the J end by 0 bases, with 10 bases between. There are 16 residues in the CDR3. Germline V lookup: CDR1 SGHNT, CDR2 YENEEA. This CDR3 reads CASSLGRSYSNQPQHF. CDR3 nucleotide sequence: TGTGCCAGCAGCTTAGGAAGATCCTATAGCAATCAGCCCCAGCATTTT.

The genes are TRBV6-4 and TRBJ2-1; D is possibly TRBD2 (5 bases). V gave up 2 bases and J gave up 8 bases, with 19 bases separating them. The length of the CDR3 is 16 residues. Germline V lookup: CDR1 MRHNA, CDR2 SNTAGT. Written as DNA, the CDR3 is TGTGCCAGCAGTGACCCTGTAAGCGGAGGCGAGGATGAGCAGTTCTTC. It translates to CASSDPVSGGEDEQFF.